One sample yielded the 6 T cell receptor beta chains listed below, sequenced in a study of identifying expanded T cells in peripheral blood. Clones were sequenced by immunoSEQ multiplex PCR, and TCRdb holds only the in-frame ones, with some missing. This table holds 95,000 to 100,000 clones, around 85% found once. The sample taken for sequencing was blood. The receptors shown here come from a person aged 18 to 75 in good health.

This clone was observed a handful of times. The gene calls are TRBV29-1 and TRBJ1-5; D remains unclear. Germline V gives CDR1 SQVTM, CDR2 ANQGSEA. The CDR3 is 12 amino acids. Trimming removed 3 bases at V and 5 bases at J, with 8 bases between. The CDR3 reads CSVESGDQPQHF. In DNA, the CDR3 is TGCAGCGTTGAGTCAGGCGATCAGCCCCAGCATTTT.

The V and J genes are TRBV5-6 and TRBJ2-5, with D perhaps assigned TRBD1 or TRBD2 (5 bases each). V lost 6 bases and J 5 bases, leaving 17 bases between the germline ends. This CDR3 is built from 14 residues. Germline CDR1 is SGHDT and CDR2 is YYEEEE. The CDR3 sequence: CASTPGAGLETQYF. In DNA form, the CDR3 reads TGTGCCAGCACCCCCGGGGCAGGGTTGGAGACCCAGTACTTC.

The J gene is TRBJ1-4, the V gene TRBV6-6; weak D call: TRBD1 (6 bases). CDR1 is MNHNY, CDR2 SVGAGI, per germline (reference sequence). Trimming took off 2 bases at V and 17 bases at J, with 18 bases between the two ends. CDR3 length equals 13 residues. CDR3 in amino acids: CASSYNYRAGSFF. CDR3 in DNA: TGTGCCAGCAGTTACAACTACAGGGCGGGCTCTTTTTTT.

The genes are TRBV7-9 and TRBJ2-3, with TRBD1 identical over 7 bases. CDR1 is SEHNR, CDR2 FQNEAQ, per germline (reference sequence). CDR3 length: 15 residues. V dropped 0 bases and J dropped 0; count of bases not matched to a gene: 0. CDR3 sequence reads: CASSLAQGSTDTQYF. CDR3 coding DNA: TGTGCCAGCAGCTTAGCACAGGGGAGCACAGATACGCAGTATTTT.

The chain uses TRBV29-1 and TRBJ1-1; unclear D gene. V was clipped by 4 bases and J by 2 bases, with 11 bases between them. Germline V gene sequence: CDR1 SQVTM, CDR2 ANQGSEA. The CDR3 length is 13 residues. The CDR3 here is CSVASDLNTEAFF. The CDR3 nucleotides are TGCAGCGTTGCGAGTGACCTTAACACTGAAGCTTTCTTT.

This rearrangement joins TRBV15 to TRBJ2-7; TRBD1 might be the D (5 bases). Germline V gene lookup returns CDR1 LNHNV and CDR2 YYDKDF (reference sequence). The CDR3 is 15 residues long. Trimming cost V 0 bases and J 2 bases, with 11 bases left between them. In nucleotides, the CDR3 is TGTGCCACCAGCAGAGAGGGCAGGGCCCCCTACGAGCAGTACTTC. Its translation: CATSREGRAPYEQYF.